These 24 T cell receptor beta chains originate from one sample sequenced in a study of beta chain features in type 1 diabetes. The entirety of the isolated RNA underwent reverse transcription, so expressed TCRB transcripts were sequenced. This table comes from immunoSEQ multiplex PCR, and its TCRdb copy is limited to in-frame clones, with some not included. The repertoire holds fewer than 550,000 clones, with about an eighth as singletons. Sequenced material: naive CD4+ T cells from blood. Receptor source: a woman under 30 in good health.

The chain links TRBV9 to TRBJ1-2; maybe TRBD1 (5 bases). This CDR3 region has 15 residues. The ends were cut back, 0 bases at V and 6 bases at J, with 15 bases in the middle. In germline, CDR1 is SGDLS, CDR2 YYNGEE. Here the CDR3 reads CASSVVVREIDGYTF. The CDR3 nucleotides read TGTGCCAGCAGCGTAGTCGTCAGGGAAATCGATGGCTACACCTTC.

The chain has TRBV7-9 and TRBJ2-6; 12 nucleotides align to TRBD1. The CDR3 runs 17 residues. With V trimmed by 5 bases and J by 12 bases, 14 bases remained unmatched. Germline V CDR1 and CDR2: SEHNR, FQNEAQ (reference sequence). CDR3 residues: CASSTPGQGAGRPVLTF. Here the CDR3 DNA reads TGTGCCAGCAGCACGCCGGGACAGGGGGCGGGCCGCCCCGTCCTGACTTTC.

This chain links TRBV9 with TRBJ2-7; D is possibly TRBD1 (5 bases). The CDR3 consists of 13 residues. V was shortened by 2 bases and J by 4 bases, with 10 bases between the two germline ends. From germline, CDR1 is SGDLS and CDR2 YYNGEE. The CDR3 region is CASSVDGHYEQYF. CDR3 nucleotide sequence: TGTGCCAGCAGCGTTGACGGACATTACGAGCAGTACTTC.

This clone was seen a handful of times. This sample includes further DNA sequences coding for the same CDR3. The chain combines TRBV9 with TRBJ2-1, with TRBD2 matching over 11 bases. V gave up 2 bases and J gave up 0 bases; unmatched junction bases: 1. Germline V CDR1 and CDR2: SGDLS, YYNGEE. CDR3 length: 16 residues. The CDR3 DNA sequence: TGTGCCAGCAGCGTTAGCGGGGGGGCCTCCTACAATGAGCAGTTCTTC. This encodes CASSVSGGASYNEQFF.

V and J are TRBV7-3 and TRBJ2-2; D is unresolved. The CDR3 is 15 amino acids. The V gene lost 3 bases and the J gene lost 5 bases, with 13 bases spanning the gap. Germline values: CDR1 SGHTA, CDR2 FQGTGA. The CDR3 nucleotides are TGTGCCAGCAGCTTGGGTCACATAGGGACCGGGGAGCTGTTTTTT. Protein: CASSLGHIGTGELFF.

This clone was counted between two and nine times. The rearrangement uses TRBV27 and TRBJ2-2, with 8 nucleotides matching TRBD1. Trimming cost V 5 bases and J 6 bases; bases outside gene matches: 8. The germline V gene encodes CDR1 MNHEY and CDR2 SMNVEV (reference sequence). The CDR3 is 15 amino acids. This chain's CDR3 is CASSPMTGVPGELFF. The CDR3 nucleotides are TGTGCCAGCAGTCCGATGACAGGGGTACCCGGGGAGCTGTTTTTT.

In DNA, the CDR3 is TGCGCCAGCAGCCAAGTTGGCGGGAGGGTTACAGATACGCAGTATTTT. Amino acids: CASSQVGGRVTDTQYF. The J gene is TRBJ2-3, the V gene TRBV4-1; 9 bases align to TRBD2. CDR3 length: 16 residues. V was pared by 1 base and J by 3 bases, with 5 bases of the junction left unmatched. Per the germline V gene, CDR1 is MGHRA and CDR2 is YSYEKL.

This clone was detected only a few times. The chain has TRBV4-2 and TRBJ2-5; TRBD2 agrees at 11 bases. Germline V gene lookup returns CDR1 LGHNA and CDR2 YNFKEQ. The CDR3 runs 17 residues. Trimming at V came to 1 base and at J to 4 bases, leaving 8 bases not matched to a gene. CDR3 sequence: CASSQGYSGRAGETQYF. Written as DNA, the CDR3 is TGTGCCAGCAGCCAAGGCTATAGCGGGAGGGCCGGAGAGACCCAGTACTTC.

This clone was seen a handful of times. The chain carries TRBV5-1 and TRBJ2-1; unclear D gene. The CDR3 loop spans 13 amino acids. V was pared by 0 bases and J by 6 bases, with 7 bases between. From germline, CDR1 is SGHRS and CDR2 YFSETQ. This chain's CDR3 is CASSLASRNEQFF. The CDR3 nucleotides are TGCGCCAGCAGCTTGGCCAGCCGCAATGAGCAGTTCTTC.

The chain recombines TRBV7-8 with TRBJ2-1; TRBD2 might be the D (5 bases). V lost 5 bases to trimming and J lost 3 bases, with 11 bases between them. This CDR3 contains 14 residues. Germline V gene sequence: CDR1 SGHVS, CDR2 FQNEAQ. The DNA of the CDR3 is TGTGCCAGCAGCACCCGGGATTTCTACAATGAGCAGTTCTTC. Its protein product is CASSTRDFYNEQFF.

This clone has at least ten counts. V is TRBV7-9 and J is TRBJ2-3; D not resolved. V was cut by 2 bases and J by 5 bases, with 11 bases left in between. This CDR3 comprises 14 residues. In germline, CDR1 is SEHNR, CDR2 FQNEAQ (reference sequence). The CDR3 sequence: CASSLFASQDTQYF. For the CDR3, the DNA is TGTGCCAGCAGCTTATTTGCCAGCCAAGATACGCAGTATTTT.

This clone was observed a few times. Distinct nucleotide sequences in the sample also encode this CDR3. V gene TRBV7-2 combines with J gene TRBJ2-2; D remains ambiguous. The CDR3 contains 13 residues. Trimming stripped 5 bases from V and 0 bases from J, with 4 bases between. The germline V gene encodes CDR1 SGHTA and CDR2 FQGNSA. CDR3 residues: CASSAPNTGELFF. The CDR3 region has the DNA TGTGCCAGCAGCGCCCCGAACACCGGGGAGCTGTTTTTT.

The rearrangement links TRBV27 to TRBJ2-3; 7 bases fit TRBD2. Losses at the gene ends were 6 bases for V and 0 bases for J; bases not matched to a gene: 6. This CDR3 contains 15 residues. CDR1 and CDR2 (germline): MNHEY, SMNVEV (reference sequence). CDR3: CASRSRGISTDTQYF. In DNA, the CDR3 is TGTGCCAGCAGATCGCGGGGGATCAGCACAGATACGCAGTATTTT.

The chain links TRBV11-3 to TRBJ2-5; possible D gene TRBD2, 6 bases. This CDR3 is built from 15 residues. The V end was cut by 6 bases, the J end by 4 bases, with 18 bases between. Germline CDR1 SGHNT, CDR2 YENEEA. CDR3 amino acids: CASSFPGRRGETQYF. The CDR3 DNA is TGTGCCAGCAGTTTTCCGGGCCGGAGGGGAGAGACCCAGTACTTC.

The chain links TRBV15 to TRBJ2-4; D might be TRBD1 or TRBD2, each matching 5 bases. Germline CDR1 and CDR2: LNHNV and YYDKDF (reference sequence). The CDR3 totals 16 residues. V shed 5 bases and J shed 4 bases, with 18 bases lying between them. The CDR3 sequence: CATSRDIGHGKNIQYF. For the CDR3, the DNA is TGTGCCACCAGCCGGGATATCGGACACGGGAAAAACATTCAGTACTTC.

This clone was observed a few times. The chain recombines TRBV6-5 with TRBJ2-5; a possible D gene is TRBD2 (6 bases). The germline V gene encodes CDR1 MNHEY and CDR2 SVGAGI. The CDR3 runs 13 residues. V lost 8 bases and J lost 4, with 14 bases in between. Here the CDR3 DNA reads TGTGCCAGCTGGCGGGATCGAGGAGAGACCCAGTACTTC. As protein: CASWRDRGETQYF.

This clone was seen more than once but under ten times. At one of its ends the junction is not consistent with the germline gene, which may arise from a read error. The chain employs TRBV13 and TRBJ2-3; D is unclear. The germline V gene encodes CDR1 PRHDT and CDR2 FYEKMQ (reference sequence). The CDR3 covers 11 residues. CDR3 loop: CASSLGNTQYF. CDR3 DNA: TGTGCCAGCAGCCTAGGGAATACGCAGTATTTT.

This clone showed up just a few times. This chain joins TRBV5-4 and TRBJ2-1; tentative D call: TRBD1 (6 bases). The CDR3 is 12 residues long. The V end lost 4 bases, the J end lost 12 bases, and 14 bases lay between the germline ends. In germline, CDR1 is SGHNT, CDR2 YYREEE (reference sequence). CDR3 amino acids: CASSIAGEWQFF. CDR3 DNA: TGTGCCAGCAGCATAGCAGGGGAGTGGCAGTTCTTC.

The table lists this clone with a few counts. This chain links TRBV18 with TRBJ1-6; no definite D call. Germline V gene lookup returns CDR1 KGHSH and CDR2 LQKENI. The CDR3 runs to 14 residues. The ends were cut back, 3 bases at V and 7 bases at J, with 10 bases in the middle. The CDR3 nucleotides are TGTGCCAGCTCACCCGGGGTCCTAAATTCACCCCTCCACTTT. This translates into CASSPGVLNSPLHF.

The chain recombines TRBV30 with TRBJ1-3; no clear D gene. Germline V gene data show CDR1 as GTSNPN and CDR2 as SVGIG (reference sequence). V dropped 2 bases and J dropped 3 bases, with 20 bases sitting between them. This CDR3 is 17 amino acids long. Written as DNA, the CDR3 is TGTGCCTGGAGTACGGGAGGCGGGTTCCTTCGTGGAAACACCATATATTTT. Its translation is CAWSTGGGFLRGNTIYF. Full variable domain (remainder filled in from reference TRBV30 and TRBJ1-3): SQTIHQWPATLVQPVGSPLSLECTVEGTSNPNLYWYRQAAGRGLQLLFYSVGIGQISSEVPQNLSASRPQDRQFILSSKKLLLSDSGFYLCAWSTGGGFLRGNTIYFGEGSWLTVV.

In this sample, this clone turned up a few times. This chain joins TRBV12-5 and TRBJ2-1, with D perhaps matching TRBD1 or TRBD2 (5 bases each). Germline V gene lookup returns CDR1 LGHNT and CDR2 FRNRAP. The CDR3 covers 17 residues. Trimming took off 2 bases at V and 3 bases at J, with 17 bases between the two ends. As DNA, the CDR3 is TGTGCTAGTGGTTTGAAAATCTTGGGGGTTGACTACAATGAGCAGTTCTTC. It is translated as CASGLKILGVDYNEQFF.

This clone was counted between two and nine times. The gene calls are TRBV2 and TRBJ2-3; D unresolved. Germline CDR1 SNHLY, CDR2 FYNNEI. Deletions cut 6 bases from V and 2 bases from J, with 18 bases between. The CDR3 runs to 16 residues. CDR3: CASRHPVHQSTDTQYF. Here the CDR3 DNA reads TGTGCCAGCAGACACCCGGTCCACCAATCCACAGATACGCAGTATTTT.

The chain combines TRBV30 with TRBJ1-3; no clear D. The CDR3 length is 14 residues. Trimming stripped 2 bases from V and 8 bases from J, with 16 bases between. Per germline, CDR1 GTSNPN and CDR2 SVGIG (reference sequence). The CDR3 nucleotides are TGTGCCTGGAGTACTACAAGGCCCGCGGACACCATATATTTT. It translates to CAWSTTRPADTIYF.

The chain has TRBV27 and TRBJ2-7; 12 nucleotides match TRBD1. Germline CDR1 is MNHEY and CDR2 is SMNVEV (reference sequence). V shed 6 bases, J shed 9 bases, and the junction held 0 bases outside the gene matches. The CDR3 consists of 11 residues. For the CDR3, the DNA is TGTGCCAGCAGGGGACAGGGGGCGCAGTACGTC. The encoded protein is CASRGQGAQYV.